Below, 27 T cell receptor beta chains from the same sample are listed, as sequenced in a study of cytomegalovirus exposure and HLA in healthy donors (dated by TCRdb to 2015 to 2018). Preparation of the library involved the immunoSEQ multiplex PCR assay. The multiplex PCR relied on a mix of 60 forward primers for TCR Vbeta segments and 13 reverse primers for TCR Jbeta segments. TCRdb obtained this table from immuneACCESS and retained in-frame rearrangements with V and J assigned. These tables miss some clones; where compared with another copy, unresolved V genes account for less than half of the shortfall, and the remainder is unexplained. Present in this sample are 90,000 to 110,000 clones, roughly 80% of which were seen just once. Of the sample, over 7.5% is held by the ten largest clones. The sample comprised PBMCs. These receptors all come from a woman in her forties in good health and CMV-seropositive.

This chain connects TRBV5-1 to TRBJ2-7; 7 bases agree with TRBD1. This CDR3 is built from 14 residues. Germline CDR1 reads SGHRS; CDR2 reads YFSETQ. Trimming removed 1 base from V and 3 bases from J; junction bases left unmatched: 4. CDR3 loop: CASSLLQGNYEQYF. The CDR3 bases are TGCGCCAGCAGCTTGCTACAGGGGAACTACGAGCAGTACTTC.

This rearrangement joins TRBV7-2 to TRBJ1-2, with 11 bases aligning to TRBD1. The V segment lost 3 bases and the J segment 2 bases; nucleotides outside the gene matches: 2. CDR3 size: 15 residues. Germline CDR1 is SGHTA and CDR2 is FQGNSA. As DNA, the CDR3 is TGTGCCAGCAGCTTCGGGACAGGGGGGAACTATGGCTACACCTTC. Protein: CASSFGTGGNYGYTF.

V gene TRBV16 combines with J gene TRBJ2-1; 10 bases match TRBD1. This CDR3 has 15 residues. The V segment lost 3 bases and the J segment 3 bases; nucleotides outside the gene matches: 2. Germline loops: CDR1 KGHSY, CDR2 FQNENV. CDR3 loop: CASSQGQGNYNEQFF. CDR3 sequence (DNA): TGTGCCAGCAGCCAGGGACAGGGGAACTACAATGAGCAGTTCTTC.

The chain is built from TRBV6-6 and TRBJ2-1; perhaps TRBD1 as D (6 bases). Germline assignment: CDR1 MNHNY and CDR2 SVGAGI (reference sequence). The V gene lost 2 bases and the J gene lost 5 bases, with 7 bases spanning the gap. The CDR3 runs to 13 residues. CDR3 nucleotides: TGTGCCAGCAGTTACGGACAGCACAATGAGCAGTTCTTC. Protein: CASSYGQHNEQFF.

J is TRBJ2-2 and V is TRBV28, with 7 bases fitting TRBD1. CDR3 length: 13 amino acids. V lost 11 bases to trimming and J lost 4 bases; unmatched junction nucleotides: 7. Germline V gene data show CDR1 as MDHEN and CDR2 as SYDVKM. Here the CDR3 reads CAHRGASTGELFF. The CDR3 bases are TGTGCCCACAGGGGAGCGAGCACCGGGGAGCTGTTTTTT. The full variable domain, completed using reference TRBV28 and TRBJ2-2, is DVKVTQSSRYLVKRTGEKVFLECVQDMDHENMFWYRQDPGLGLRLIYFSYDVKMKEKGDIPEGYSVSREKKERFSLILESASTNQTSMYLCAHRGASTGELFFGEGSRLTVL.

The V call is TRBV27, the J call TRBJ1-6, with a weak D call TRBD1 (5 bases). Germline V lookup: CDR1 MNHEY, CDR2 SMNVEV (reference sequence). V was clipped by 5 bases and J by 5 bases, with 28 bases between them. The CDR3 length is 20 residues. The CDR3 DNA follows: TGTGCCAGCAGTCCCGAGTGGCGGCAGGGCAAGGGATGGAATAATTCACCCCTCCACTTT. This encodes CASSPEWRQGKGWNNSPLHF.

This chain joins TRBV18 and TRBJ1-2, with 7 bases lining up with TRBD1. Per the germline V gene, CDR1 is KGHSH and CDR2 is LQKENI. The junction had 18 bases not matched to a gene; V was cut back by 5 bases and J by 6 bases. This CDR3 is built from 17 residues. The CDR3 coding sequence is TGTGCCAGCTCAGCAACAAGTACAGGGGAACGTGCGAATGGCTACACCTTC. As protein: CASSATSTGERANGYTF. The whole variable domain, filled in from reference TRBV18 and TRBJ1-2, reads NAGVMQNPRHLVRRRGQEARLRCSPMKGHSHVYWYRQLPEEGLKFMVYLQKENIIDESGMPKERFSAEFPKEGPSILRIQQVVRGDSAAYFCASSATSTGERANGYTFGSGTRLTVV.

The chain recombines TRBV2 with TRBJ2-1, with D maybe TRBD2 (6 bases). Trimming took 6 bases from V and 12 from J, leaving 21 bases between them. Germline CDR1 is SNHLY and CDR2 is FYNNEI. The CDR3 is 14 amino acids. This chain's CDR3 is CASSATLEPGLQFF. DNA for the CDR3: TGTGCCAGCAGCGCCACACTTGAGCCGGGACTGCAGTTCTTC.

This clone was found once. V usage is TRBV27 and J usage is TRBJ1-5; D is unresolved. The ends were cut back, 3 bases at V and 0 bases at J, with 6 bases in the middle. Germline CDR1 is MNHEY and CDR2 is SMNVEV (reference sequence). The CDR3 contains 14 residues. The CDR3 loop is CASSFGYSNQPQHF. DNA of the CDR3: TGTGCCAGCAGTTTCGGTTATAGCAATCAGCCCCAGCATTTT.

The chain links TRBV6-1 to TRBJ2-3; the D is unclear. Germline assignment: CDR1 MNHNS and CDR2 SASEGT. The CDR3 is 14 amino acids. The V and J ends lost 2 bases and 3 bases respectively, with 9 bases between them. CDR3 region: CASSESLTTDTQYF. CDR3 DNA sequence: TGTGCCAGCAGTGAATCGTTAACTACAGATACGCAGTATTTT.

The J gene is TRBJ2-3, the V gene TRBV7-2, with D unresolved. The germline gives CDR1 SGHTA, CDR2 FQGNSA. The V end was cut by 1 base, the J end by 5 bases, with 4 bases between. This CDR3 contains 12 residues. CDR3 loop: CASSLGRDTQYF. For the CDR3, the DNA is TGTGCCAGCAGCTTAGGGAGAGATACGCAGTATTTT. The entire variable domain, with the rest obtained from reference TRBV7-2 and TRBJ2-3, is as follows: GAGVSQSPSNKVTEKGKDVELRCDPISGHTALYWYRQSLGQGLEFLIYFQGNSAPDKSGLPSDRFSAERTGGSVSTLTIQRTQQEDSAVYLCASSLGRDTQYFGPGTRLTVL.

The V gene is TRBV9, the J gene TRBJ2-4; no reliable D call. Trimming pared 0 bases from V and 0 bases from J, leaving 10 bases between. The CDR3 is made up of 16 amino acids. In germline, CDR1 is SGDLS, CDR2 YYNGEE. The CDR3 here is CASSVGGSLAKNIQYF. The CDR3 region has the DNA TGTGCCAGCAGCGTAGGAGGCTCGCTAGCCAAAAACATTCAGTACTTC.

The genes are TRBV10-3 and TRBJ2-7, with 8 bases aligning to TRBD1. The J segment lost 1 base and the V segment lost 8 bases, leaving 7 bases of the junction unmatched. The CDR3 runs to 14 residues. The germline CDR1 and CDR2 sequences are ENHRY and SYGVKD. The CDR3 loop is CAIQPGQESYEQYF. CDR3 DNA: TGTGCCATCCAACCGGGACAGGAGTCCTACGAGCAGTACTTC.

This clone has just one count. The chain uses TRBV27 and TRBJ1-5; D not certain. Germline V gives CDR1 MNHEY, CDR2 SMNVEV (reference sequence). This CDR3 is built from 15 residues. The V gene lost 2 bases and the J gene lost 1 base, with 9 bases spanning the gap. CDR3 protein: CASSLIGRSNQPQHF. DNA for the CDR3: TGTGCCAGCAGTTTAATAGGCAGGAGCAATCAGCCCCAGCATTTT.

This chain links TRBV9 with TRBJ1-5; maybe TRBD1 (5 bases). The V gene lost 3 bases and the J gene lost 7 bases, with 14 bases spanning the gap. Germline values: CDR1 SGDLS, CDR2 YYNGEE. CDR3 length equals 14 residues. CDR3 in amino acids: CASSGGSRGQPQHF. The CDR3 coding sequence is TGTGCCAGCAGCGGGGGTTCTCGGGGGCAGCCCCAGCATTTT.

A single count supports this clone. The chain has TRBV29-1 and TRBJ2-7, with D possibly TRBD2 on 5 matching bases. V lost 0 bases and J 2 bases, leaving 14 bases between the germline ends. The CDR3 runs to 15 residues. Germline V gives CDR1 SQVTM, CDR2 ANQGSEA. CDR3: CSVEDRTDRTYEQYF. In nucleotides, the CDR3 is TGCAGCGTTGAAGACCGGACTGATAGAACCTACGAGCAGTACTTC.

This sequence joins TRBV28 and TRBJ1-4; D remains unclear. V was cut by 5 bases and J by 4 bases, with 14 bases left in between. The CDR3 extends over 15 amino acids. The V gene's germline CDR1 is MDHEN and CDR2 SYDVKM. CDR3 in amino acids: CASSTKVQFNEKLFF. The DNA for the CDR3 is TGTGCCAGCAGTACAAAGGTACAGTTTAATGAAAAACTGTTTTTT.

On this clone: The same CDR3 also results from other DNA sequences found in this sample. This sequence joins TRBV15 and TRBJ1-2; TRBD1 might be the D (5 bases). This CDR3 is built from 17 residues. V was cut by 0 bases and J by 6 bases, with 20 bases left in between. The germline V gene encodes CDR1 LNHNV and CDR2 YYDKDF (reference sequence). CDR3 region: CATSRDLGARNLDGYTF. The CDR3 DNA reads as TGTGCCACCAGCAGAGATTTAGGGGCGCGGAATTTGGATGGCTACACCTTC.

This chain joins TRBV12-5 and TRBJ2-2, with TRBD2 matching over 12 bases. The germline V gene encodes CDR1 LGHNT and CDR2 FRNRAP. CDR3 size: 18 residues. Unmatched junction bases numbered 7, after V lost 2 bases and J lost 3 bases. The CDR3 here is CASGLPPSGRADTGELFF. CDR3 DNA: TGTGCTAGTGGTTTGCCTCCTAGCGGGAGGGCCGACACCGGGGAGCTGTTTTTT.

This clone was seen just once. This chain joins TRBV7-8 and TRBJ2-1; a weak D match, TRBD2 (6 bases). The length of the CDR3 is 16 residues. V dropped 4 bases and J dropped 3 bases, with 16 bases sitting between them. Germline V gives CDR1 SGHVS, CDR2 FQNEAQ. The CDR3 DNA is TGTGCCAGCAGCTCCCCGGCGGGGAGAATCTACAATGAGCAGTTCTTC. This gives the protein CASSSPAGRIYNEQFF. Based on the CDR3 plus reference TRBV7-8 and TRBJ2-1, the full variable domain is GAGVSQSPRYKVAKRGQDVALRCDPISGHVSLFWYQQALGQGPEFLTYFQNEAQLDKSGLPSDRFFAERPEGSVSTLKIQRTQQEDSAVYLCASSSPAGRIYNEQFFGPGTRLTVL.

V gene TRBV28 combines with J gene TRBJ2-7, with D unclear. The CDR3 has 14 residues. V was trimmed by 3 bases and J by 4 bases, leaving 13 bases between them. The V gene's germline CDR1 is MDHEN and CDR2 SYDVKM. The CDR3 DNA reads as TGTGCCAGCAGTTTCCTACTTCCGCCATACGAGCAGTACTTC. Its protein product is CASSFLLPPYEQYF.

The sample holds one count of this clone. This chain uses TRBV6-5 with TRBJ1-1; a weak D match, TRBD1 (5 bases). V was clipped by 7 bases and J by 1 base, with 13 bases between them. CDR1 is MNHEY and CDR2 is SVGAGI in the germline V gene. The CDR3 is made up of 14 amino acids. The CDR3: CASTFTGENTEAFF. CDR3 bases: TGTGCCAGCACTTTTACAGGCGAGAACACTGAAGCTTTCTTT.

The chain joins TRBV18 to TRBJ1-5; perhaps TRBD1 as D (5 bases). Germline V gene sequence: CDR1 KGHSH, CDR2 LQKENI. The CDR3 spans 15 residues. Trimming removed 2 bases from V and 1 base from J, with 9 bases in between. Here the CDR3 reads CASSPDRGSNQPQHF. As DNA, the CDR3 is TGTGCCAGCTCACCAGATCGGGGGAGCAATCAGCCCCAGCATTTT.

The chain carries TRBV16 and TRBJ1-5; D perhaps matches TRBD1 (6 bases). CDR3 length: 16 residues. In germline, CDR1 is KGHSY, CDR2 FQNENV. Trimming took 1 base from V and 4 from J, leaving 14 bases between them. The CDR3 region has the DNA TGTGCCAGCAGCCAATTGGCAGGGGATTTGAATCAGCCCCAGCATTTT. Translation: CASSQLAGDLNQPQHF.

J is TRBJ1-1 and V is TRBV5-1, with D perhaps matching TRBD1 (6 bases). This CDR3 is built from 15 residues. Between the trimmed V and J ends, which lost 6 bases and 0 bases, there was a span of 15 bases. Germline CDR1 reads SGHRS; CDR2 reads YFSETQ. DNA for the CDR3: TGCGCCAGCACACAACAGGGATCCATGAACACTGAAGCTTTCTTT. This translates into CASTQQGSMNTEAFF.

This clone was detected a few times. V is TRBV5-5 and J is TRBJ1-5, with D unresolved. Deletions cut 5 bases from V and 0 bases from J, with 12 bases between. Germline loops: CDR1 SGHKS, CDR2 YYEKEE (reference sequence). This CDR3 is 15 amino acids long. CDR3 loop: CASRSRPDSNQPQHF. The CDR3, as DNA: TGTGCCAGCAGGTCCAGGCCCGATAGCAATCAGCCCCAGCATTTT.

This clone was counted between two and nine times. V gene TRBV5-1 combines with J gene TRBJ2-1; D is perhaps TRBD2 (6 bases). V was pared by 1 base and J by 9 bases, with 20 bases between. Germline assignment: CDR1 SGHRS and CDR2 YFSETQ. CDR3 length: 16 residues. CDR3: CASSLTSSRTSAEQFF. CDR3 nucleotide sequence: TGCGCCAGCAGCTTGACTAGCTCGAGAACCTCCGCTGAGCAGTTCTTC.